This TCR beta chain is drawn from a study of beta chain features in type 1 diabetes (dated by TCRdb to 2017 to 2018). Some background on the complete study: Mean age, gender distribution, total cell number and subset yield were not different between patients and healthy donors. A total of about 100,000,000 sorted cells were examined across all samples, and RNA yield correlated strongly with the number of cells per subset. In the study, recently diagnosed type 1 diabetes patients and matched healthy donors were compared on the TCRB repertoires of their sorted circulating CD4+ T cell subsets. Regulatory and stem cell-like memory subsets were obtained from only 8 patients and about eight healthy donors, while naive and central memory subsets were obtained from all 30 or so donors. The full study reports these points: Naive, central memory and regulatory TCRB repertoires appeared more similar among patients than among healthy donors. Because cDNA was sequenced instead of genomic DNA, activated cells with high expression could be over-represented, although the groups did not differ in activation or CD3 levels. Shorter templates might be favored by PCR, yet because patient and control samples were amplified and corrected together, any such skew would affect both groups equally. HLA sub-analyses involved small numbers of individuals, so any influence of HLA type on TCRB rearrangement remained unresolved. Type 1 diabetes patients showed a moderate but significant shortening of TCRB CDR3 length in all four CD4+ subsets. Patients with type 1 diabetes made fewer insertions and deleted more nucleotides at VDJ recombination sites, implying thymic rearrangement abnormalities.

A single peripheral blood draw of about 116 mL on average was collected from each donor into heparinised tubes. A BD FACSAria II and a panel including CD45RO, CCR7, CD25, CD127, CD95 and CD27 were used to sort naive, central memory, regulatory and stem cell-like memory CD4+ T cells. Every sorted population had a purity above 98%. PBMCs were isolated right away by Lymphoprep density gradient centrifugation and were stained directly, without culture. So that batch effects would be minimized, each experiment stained and sorted samples in pairs, pairing one healthy donor with one patient. Worth noting for this clone: Which antigen it targets is not known. No base quality values were provided; no much bigger clone lies one nucleotide off.

The entire isolated RNA was reverse transcribed using the High Capacity cDNA Reverse Transcription Kit, and thus expressed TCRB transcripts were sequenced. Deep immunoSEQ sequencing was performed on naive, central memory and regulatory T cell samples, with an average of around 3.4 million total reads per sample. Sorted cells were lysed in RLT buffer, and RNA was extracted using DNase-treated RNeasy Micro or Mini kits according to cell number. To prevent cross-contamination, every cell subset was processed on its own, while patient and healthy donor samples were processed together. The immunoSEQ multiplex PCR was used to amplify TCRB sequences from cDNA, yielding 87-bp fragments that span the CDR3 region. Amplicons were sequenced on the Illumina HiSeq platform. For the original study's pipeline: PCR bias was corrected computationally using synthetic template baselines, and reads within Hamming distance 2 were collapsed, with unmergeable singletons discarded. Reads were aligned against IMGT so that V, D and J genes, CDR3 length and insertions or deletions at six rearrangement sites could be assigned. Within each subset, clonotype counts were normalized to the number of sorted cells before true diversity and Gini coefficients were calculated with the tcR R package. The overlap coefficient, calculated on TCRB nucleotide sequences, was used to measure repertoire sharing. Out-of-frame TCRB sequences from naive cells were analyzed as a proxy for the pre-selection repertoire. Not all clones reach the TCRdb copy of this immuneACCESS table, which keeps in-frame sequences only. Checked studies attribute under half of the gap to unresolved V genes and leave the rest unexplained. The V and J calls and clone size are taken from that table; D and trimming were inferred from the DNA. Within this sample are 900,000 or so clones, with roughly a sixth of them counted one time only. The ten largest clonotypes hold roughly 0.025% of the sample.

Material for sequencing was naive CD4+ T cells from blood. The cell subset or site label of this sample denotes: true naive CD4+ T cells. This TCR was recovered from a woman under 30 in good health.

The DNA sequence reads TGTGCCAGCAGCTCCCCGAGCGGGAACACTGAAGCTTTCTTT. Translated, it gives CASSSPSGNTEAFF. The chain employs TRBV6-5 and TRBJ1-1; no D segment can be confidently identified. CDR1 and CDR2 (MNHEY, SVGAGI) derive from the germline V gene. Measured from the cysteine to the phenylalanine, the CDR3 is 14 residues long. Just the 42-base CDR3 DNA is kept, in frame starting at base 1. Between the V and J ends, shortened by 6 bases and 1 base respectively, the junction contains 12 bases.